Listed below are T cell receptor beta chains from one sample, sequenced in a study of control samples from healthy donors and cancer patients. Clones were sequenced by immunoSEQ multiplex PCR, and TCRdb holds only the in-frame ones, with some missing. The sample records just under 80,000 clones, over 85% being singletons. The sample was PBMCs. These receptors came from a woman aged 55 to 70 with head and neck cancer. The CDR3 runs from the conserved cysteine through the conserved F or W. A D gene is named only where the DNA matches it firmly. Expanded clones are given a class, and other clones once, few, many or no size at all.

j_call: TRBJ2-7
d_call: .
clone_size: .
v_call: TRBV6-1
cdr3_aa: CASSEVGYEQYF
cdr3_nt: TGTGCCAGCAGTGAAGTAGGGTACGAGCAGTACTTC

j_call: TRBJ2-7
d_call: .
clone_size: .
v_call: TRBV6-6
cdr3_aa: CASKLGTGLFYEQYF
cdr3_nt: TGTGCCAGCAAACTTGGTACGGGACTCTTCTACGAGCAGTACTTC

j_call: TRBJ2-7
d_call: .
clone_size: few
v_call: TRBV19
cdr3_aa: CASSISSDSSYEQYF
cdr3_nt: TGTGCCAGTAGTATATCCTCGGACAGCTCCTACGAGCAGTACTTC

j_call: TRBJ1-6
d_call: .
clone_size: once
v_call: TRBV21-1
cdr3_aa: CASPWAPNSPLHF
cdr3_nt: TGTGCCAGCCCCTGGGCTCCTAATTCACCCCTCCACTTT

j_call: TRBJ1-1
d_call: TRBD1
clone_size: once
v_call: TRBV28
cdr3_aa: CASSLGTGAMNTEAFF
cdr3_nt: TGTGCCAGCAGTCTAGGGACAGGGGCGATGAACACTGAAGCTTTCTTT

j_call: TRBJ1-2
d_call: .
clone_size: .
v_call: TRBV30
cdr3_aa: CAWNSGPAASQYGYTF
cdr3_nt: TGTGCCTGGAATAGTGGCCCCGCCGCCTCGCAATATGGCTACACCTTC

j_call: TRBJ2-3
d_call: TRBD2
clone_size: .
v_call: TRBV29-1
cdr3_aa: CSVSSGSVTDTQYF
cdr3_nt: TGCAGCGTGTCCAGCGGGAGTGTAACAGATACGCAGTATTTT

j_call: TRBJ2-5
d_call: TRBD1
clone_size: once
v_call: TRBV18
cdr3_aa: CASSPPGQGIGETQYF
cdr3_nt: TGTGCCAGCTCACCACCGGGACAGGGAATCGGGGAGACCCAGTACTTC

j_call: TRBJ2-7
d_call: .
clone_size: .
v_call: TRBV6-5
cdr3_aa: CASFGGEQYF
cdr3_nt: TGTGCCAGCTTCGGCGGCGAGCAGTACTTC

j_call: TRBJ1-2
d_call: .
clone_size: .
v_call: TRBV11-2
cdr3_aa: CASSLGESYGYTF
cdr3_nt: TGTGCCAGCAGCTTAGGGGAGAGCTATGGCTACACCTTC

j_call: TRBJ1-1
d_call: TRBD1
clone_size: .
v_call: TRBV19
cdr3_aa: CASSIAGTVLPEAFF
cdr3_nt: TGTGCCAGTAGTATAGCAGGGACAGTACTCCCTGAAGCTTTCTTT

j_call: TRBJ2-7
d_call: TRBD2
clone_size: .
v_call: TRBV5-1
cdr3_aa: CASSRGAGDYEQYF
cdr3_nt: TGCGCCAGCAGCCGCGGTGCGGGGGACTACGAGCAGTACTTC

j_call: TRBJ2-1
d_call: TRBD2
clone_size: .
v_call: TRBV7-6
cdr3_aa: CASSPSSGSLVEQFF
cdr3_nt: TGTGCCAGCAGCCCTTCTAGCGGGAGCTTGGTTGAGCAGTTCTTC

j_call: TRBJ1-6
d_call: TRBD1
clone_size: .
v_call: TRBV28
cdr3_aa: CASGPSRGGNSPLHF
cdr3_nt: TGTGCCAGCGGACCGAGCAGGGGGGGGAATTCACCCCTCCACTTT

j_call: TRBJ2-5
d_call: TRBD1
clone_size: .
v_call: TRBV6-6
cdr3_aa: CASSPPGQGQETQYF
cdr3_nt: TGTGCCAGCAGTCCCCCGGGACAGGGGCAAGAGACCCAGTACTTC

j_call: TRBJ2-1
d_call: .
clone_size: .
v_call: TRBV19
cdr3_aa: CASSISSGHYNEQFF
cdr3_nt: TGTGCCAGTAGTATCTCCAGCGGCCACTACAATGAGCAGTTCTTC

j_call: TRBJ2-7
d_call: TRBD1
clone_size: .
v_call: TRBV6-6
cdr3_aa: CASRDRQGALYEQYF
cdr3_nt: TGTGCCAGCAGAGATAGGCAGGGGGCACTGTACGAGCAGTACTTC

j_call: TRBJ2-5
d_call: .
clone_size: .
v_call: TRBV5-4
cdr3_aa: CASSLAPGHGAQETQYF
cdr3_nt: TGTGCCAGCAGCTTGGCCCCCGGGCACGGGGCCCAAGAGACCCAGTACTTC

j_call: TRBJ1-1
d_call: TRBD1
clone_size: .
v_call: TRBV5-4
cdr3_aa: CAARAGGKTEAFF
cdr3_nt: TGTGCCGCCCGGGCAGGGGGAAAGACTGAAGCTTTCTTT

j_call: TRBJ2-5
d_call: .
clone_size: .
v_call: TRBV7-6
cdr3_aa: CASSLVRTETQYF
cdr3_nt: TGTGCCAGCAGCTTAGTTAGGACGGAGACCCAGTACTTC

j_call: TRBJ1-1
d_call: .
clone_size: .
v_call: TRBV6-2/TRBV6-3
cdr3_aa: CASSQTRAANTEAFF
cdr3_nt: TGTGCCAGCAGCCAAACCCGGGCGGCTAACACTGAAGCTTTCTTT

j_call: TRBJ2-7
d_call: TRBD2
clone_size: .
v_call: TRBV7-6
cdr3_aa: CASSLGTSGILYEQYF
cdr3_nt: TGTGCCAGCAGCTTAGGGACTAGCGGGATTTTGTACGAGCAGTACTTC

j_call: TRBJ1-1
d_call: TRBD1
clone_size: .
v_call: TRBV7-2
cdr3_aa: CASSSGQVNTEAFF
cdr3_nt: TGTGCCAGCAGCTCCGGACAGGTGAACACTGAAGCTTTCTTT

j_call: TRBJ2-1
d_call: .
clone_size: once
v_call: TRBV5-1
cdr3_aa: CASSSGVEQFF
cdr3_nt: TGCGCCAGCAGCTCGGGAGTTGAGCAGTTCTTC

j_call: TRBJ1-1
d_call: TRBD1
clone_size: .
v_call: TRBV12-3/TRBV12-4
cdr3_aa: CASSRAGGPEAFF
cdr3_nt: TGTGCCAGCAGTCGAGCAGGGGGCCCTGAAGCTTTCTTT

j_call: TRBJ2-4
d_call: .
clone_size: .
v_call: TRBV2
cdr3_aa: CASSARTLAKNIQYF
cdr3_nt: TGTGCCAGCAGTGCCAGGACATTAGCCAAAAACATTCAGTACTTC

j_call: TRBJ2-7
d_call: .
clone_size: .
v_call: TRBV27
cdr3_aa: CASSLGTRYEQYF
cdr3_nt: TGTGCCAGCAGTTTGGGGACACGCTACGAGCAGTACTTC

j_call: TRBJ2-3
d_call: TRBD2
clone_size: once
v_call: TRBV6-5
cdr3_aa: CASKLAGTDTQYF
cdr3_nt: TGTGCCAGCAAACTAGCGGGGACAGATACGCAGTATTTT

j_call: TRBJ1-5
d_call: TRBD1
clone_size: .
v_call: TRBV10-1
cdr3_aa: CASSGTGNQPQHF
cdr3_nt: TGCGCCAGCAGTGGGACAGGGAATCAGCCCCAGCATTTT

j_call: TRBJ2-7
d_call: TRBD1
clone_size: .
v_call: TRBV6-5
cdr3_aa: CASSYRDRGPYEQYF
cdr3_nt: TGTGCCAGCAGTTACAGGGACAGGGGTCCCTACGAGCAGTACTTC

j_call: TRBJ2-3
d_call: TRBD1
clone_size: .
v_call: TRBV19
cdr3_aa: CASSEGQGLSDTQYF
cdr3_nt: TGTGCCAGTAGTGAGGGACAGGGGTTGTCGGATACGCAGTATTTT

j_call: TRBJ1-2
d_call: TRBD1
clone_size: .
v_call: TRBV6-5
cdr3_aa: CASIEDPGQKYGYTF
cdr3_nt: TGTGCCAGCATCGAAGATCCGGGACAGAAATATGGCTACACCTTC

j_call: TRBJ1-2
d_call: TRBD1
clone_size: .
v_call: TRBV29-1
cdr3_aa: CSGGQGNYGYTF
cdr3_nt: TGCAGCGGTGGACAGGGAAACTATGGCTACACCTTC

j_call: TRBJ2-7
d_call: .
clone_size: few
v_call: TRBV11-2
cdr3_aa: CASSQDSYYEQYF
cdr3_nt: TGTGCCAGCAGCCAAGACAGTTACTACGAGCAGTACTTC

j_call: TRBJ2-1
d_call: TRBD2
clone_size: .
v_call: TRBV24-1
cdr3_aa: CATSGTSLSKQFF
cdr3_nt: TGTGCCACCAGCGGGACTAGCTTATCGAAGCAGTTCTTC

j_call: TRBJ1-5
d_call: .
clone_size: .
v_call: TRBV7-6
cdr3_aa: CASSLEVGGGGGNQPQHF
cdr3_nt: TGTGCCAGCAGCTTAGAGGTTGGGGGGGGCGGTGGCAATCAGCCCCAGCATTTT

j_call: TRBJ2-1
d_call: .
clone_size: .
v_call: TRBV12-3/TRBV12-4
cdr3_aa: CASGSGYNEQFF
cdr3_nt: TGTGCCAGCGGGAGCGGCTACAATGAGCAGTTCTTC

j_call: TRBJ2-5
d_call: .
clone_size: .
v_call: TRBV5-8
cdr3_aa: CASSPGHLQETQYF
cdr3_nt: TGTGCCAGCAGCCCGGGACACCTCCAAGAGACCCAGTACTTC

j_call: TRBJ2-3
d_call: .
clone_size: .
v_call: TRBV3-1/TRBV3-2
cdr3_aa: CASSLPGPSPQYF
cdr3_nt: TGTGCCAGCAGCCTACCTGGACCTAGCCCGCAGTATTTT

j_call: TRBJ2-3
d_call: TRBD2
clone_size: .
v_call: TRBV11-3
cdr3_aa: CASSPGRSGRGPDTQYF
cdr3_nt: TGTGCCAGCAGCCCGGGAAGGAGCGGGAGAGGTCCAGATACGCAGTATTTT

j_call: TRBJ2-2
d_call: .
clone_size: .
v_call: TRBV9
cdr3_aa: CASSIVLAGGELFF
cdr3_nt: TGTGCCAGCAGCATCGTTCTAGCCGGCGGGGAGCTGTTTTTT

j_call: TRBJ2-7
d_call: TRBD2
clone_size: .
v_call: TRBV7-2
cdr3_aa: CASSSGLAAYEQYF
cdr3_nt: TGTGCCAGCAGCTCGGGACTAGCGGCTTACGAGCAGTACTTC

j_call: TRBJ2-7
d_call: TRBD2
clone_size: .
v_call: TRBV5-6
cdr3_aa: CASSLVSGRTYEQYF
cdr3_nt: TGTGCCAGCAGCTTGGTTAGCGGGAGAACCTACGAGCAGTACTTC

j_call: TRBJ2-1
d_call: TRBD1
clone_size: .
v_call: TRBV6-5
cdr3_aa: CASSPRQGHGEQFF
cdr3_nt: TGTGCCAGCAGTCCTCGACAGGGGCATGGTGAGCAGTTCTTC

j_call: TRBJ2-2
d_call: .
clone_size: once
v_call: TRBV1
cdr3_aa: CTSSRPDTLGEGELFF
cdr3_nt: TGCACCAGCAGCCGGCCAGACACCCTCGGGGAGGGGGAGCTGTTTTTT

j_call: TRBJ2-3
d_call: .
clone_size: .
v_call: TRBV4-1
cdr3_aa: CASSQRDTGTQYF
cdr3_nt: TGCGCCAGCAGCCAAAGGGACACGGGTACGCAGTATTTT

j_call: TRBJ2-1
d_call: .
clone_size: .
v_call: TRBV2
cdr3_aa: CASSVEGNGNEQFF
cdr3_nt: TGTGCCAGCAGTGTTGAAGGGAATGGGAATGAGCAGTTCTTC

j_call: TRBJ2-7
d_call: TRBD1
clone_size: .
v_call: TRBV5-4
cdr3_aa: CASSSESGTAYEQYF
cdr3_nt: TGTGCCAGCAGCTCCGAATCCGGGACAGCCTACGAGCAGTACTTC